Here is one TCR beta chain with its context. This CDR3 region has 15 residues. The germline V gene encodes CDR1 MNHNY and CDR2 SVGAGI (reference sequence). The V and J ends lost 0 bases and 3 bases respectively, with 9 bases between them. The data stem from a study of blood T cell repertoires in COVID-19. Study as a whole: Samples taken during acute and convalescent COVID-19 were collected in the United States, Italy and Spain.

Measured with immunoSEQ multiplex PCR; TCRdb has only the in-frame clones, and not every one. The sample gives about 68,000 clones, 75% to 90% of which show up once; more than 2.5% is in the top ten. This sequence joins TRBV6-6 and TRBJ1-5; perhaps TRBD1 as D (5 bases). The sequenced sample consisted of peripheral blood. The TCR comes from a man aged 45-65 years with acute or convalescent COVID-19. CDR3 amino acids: CASSYSEGANQPQHF. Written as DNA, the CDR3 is TGTGCCAGCAGTTACTCAGAAGGGGCCAATCAGCCCCAGCATTTT.